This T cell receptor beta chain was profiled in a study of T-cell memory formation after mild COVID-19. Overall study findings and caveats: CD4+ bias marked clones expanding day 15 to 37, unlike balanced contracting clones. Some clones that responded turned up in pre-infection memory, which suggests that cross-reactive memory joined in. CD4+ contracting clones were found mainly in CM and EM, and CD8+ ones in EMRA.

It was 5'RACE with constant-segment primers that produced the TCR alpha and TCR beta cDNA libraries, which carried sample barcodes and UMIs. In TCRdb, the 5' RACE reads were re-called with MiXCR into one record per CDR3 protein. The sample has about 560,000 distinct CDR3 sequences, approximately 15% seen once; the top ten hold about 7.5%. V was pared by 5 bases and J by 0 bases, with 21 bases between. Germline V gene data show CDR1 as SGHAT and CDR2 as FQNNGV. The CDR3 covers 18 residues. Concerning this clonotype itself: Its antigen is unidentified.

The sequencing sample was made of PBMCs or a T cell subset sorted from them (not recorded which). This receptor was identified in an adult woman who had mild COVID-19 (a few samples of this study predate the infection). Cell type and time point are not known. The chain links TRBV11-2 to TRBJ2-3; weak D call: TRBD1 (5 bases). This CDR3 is CASSPRAGWTTSTDTQYF. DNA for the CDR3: TGTGCCAGCAGCCCCCGGGCAGGGTGGACCACTAGCACAGATACGCAGTATTTT.